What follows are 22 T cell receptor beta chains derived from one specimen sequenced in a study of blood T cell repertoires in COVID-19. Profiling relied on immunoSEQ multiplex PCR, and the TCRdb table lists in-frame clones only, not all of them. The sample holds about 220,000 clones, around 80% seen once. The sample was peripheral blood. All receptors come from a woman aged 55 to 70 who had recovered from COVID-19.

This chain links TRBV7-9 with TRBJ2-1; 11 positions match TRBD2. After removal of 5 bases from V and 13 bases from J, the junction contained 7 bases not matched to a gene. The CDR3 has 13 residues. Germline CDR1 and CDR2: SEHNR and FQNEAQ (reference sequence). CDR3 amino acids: CASSQGLAGAQFF. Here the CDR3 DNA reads TGTGCCAGCAGCCAAGGACTAGCGGGCGCACAGTTCTTC.

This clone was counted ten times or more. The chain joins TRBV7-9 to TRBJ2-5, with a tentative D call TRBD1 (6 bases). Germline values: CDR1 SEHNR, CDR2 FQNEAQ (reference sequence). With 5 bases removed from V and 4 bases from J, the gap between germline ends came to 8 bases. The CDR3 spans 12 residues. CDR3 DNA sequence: TGTGCCAGCAGCAGGGGGAGAGAGACCCAGTACTTC. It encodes CASSRGRETQYF.

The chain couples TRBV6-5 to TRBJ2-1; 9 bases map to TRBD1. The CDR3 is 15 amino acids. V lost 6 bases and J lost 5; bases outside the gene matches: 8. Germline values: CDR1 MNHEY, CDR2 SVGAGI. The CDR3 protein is CASSADRGNHNEQFF. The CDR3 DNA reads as TGTGCCAGCAGCGCCGACAGGGGGAACCACAATGAGCAGTTCTTC.

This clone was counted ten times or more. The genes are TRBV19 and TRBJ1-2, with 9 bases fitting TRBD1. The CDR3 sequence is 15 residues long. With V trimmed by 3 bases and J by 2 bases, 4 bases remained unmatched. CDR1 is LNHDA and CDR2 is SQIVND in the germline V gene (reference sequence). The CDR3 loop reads CASSISGTGNYGYTF. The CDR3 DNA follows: TGTGCCAGTAGTATTTCCGGGACAGGGAACTATGGCTACACCTTC.

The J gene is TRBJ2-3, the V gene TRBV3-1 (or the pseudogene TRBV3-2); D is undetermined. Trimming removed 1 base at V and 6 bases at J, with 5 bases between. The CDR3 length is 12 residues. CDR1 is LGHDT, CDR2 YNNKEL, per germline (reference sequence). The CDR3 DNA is TGTGCCAGCAGCCAAGCTAGGGATACGCAGTATTTT. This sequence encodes CASSQARDTQYF.

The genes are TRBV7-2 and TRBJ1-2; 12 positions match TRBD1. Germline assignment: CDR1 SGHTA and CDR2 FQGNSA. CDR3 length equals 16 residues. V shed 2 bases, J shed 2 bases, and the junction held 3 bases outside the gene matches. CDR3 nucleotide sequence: TGTGCCAGCAGCTTAAGGGGGACAGGGGGCAACTATGGCTACACCTTC. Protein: CASSLRGTGGNYGYTF.

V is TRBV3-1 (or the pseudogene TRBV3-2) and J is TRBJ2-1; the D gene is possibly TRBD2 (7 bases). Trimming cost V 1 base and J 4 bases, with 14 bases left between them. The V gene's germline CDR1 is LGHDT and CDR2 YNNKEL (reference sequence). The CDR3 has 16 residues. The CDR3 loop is CASSQGLRGGYNEQFF. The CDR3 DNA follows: TGTGCCAGCAGCCAAGGTTTGAGGGGGGGATACAATGAGCAGTTCTTC.

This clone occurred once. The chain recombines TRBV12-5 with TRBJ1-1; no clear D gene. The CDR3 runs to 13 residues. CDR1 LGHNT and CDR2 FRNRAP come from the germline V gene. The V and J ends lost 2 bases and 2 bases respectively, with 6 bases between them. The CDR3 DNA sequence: TGTGCTAGTGGTTTGTCACTAAACACTGAAGCTTTCTTT. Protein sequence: CASGLSLNTEAFF. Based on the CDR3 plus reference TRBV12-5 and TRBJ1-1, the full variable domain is DARVTQTPRHKVTEMGQEVTMRCQPILGHNTVFWYRQTMMQGLELLAYFRNRAPLDDSGMPKDRFSAEMPDATLATLKIQPSEPRDSAVYFCASGLSLNTEAFFGQGTRLTVV.

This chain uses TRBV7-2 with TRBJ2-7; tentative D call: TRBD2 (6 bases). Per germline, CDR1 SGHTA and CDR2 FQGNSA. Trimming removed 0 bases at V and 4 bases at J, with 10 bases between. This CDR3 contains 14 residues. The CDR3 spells CASSLAASAYEQYF. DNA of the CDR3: TGTGCCAGCAGCTTAGCAGCTAGCGCGTACGAGCAGTACTTC.

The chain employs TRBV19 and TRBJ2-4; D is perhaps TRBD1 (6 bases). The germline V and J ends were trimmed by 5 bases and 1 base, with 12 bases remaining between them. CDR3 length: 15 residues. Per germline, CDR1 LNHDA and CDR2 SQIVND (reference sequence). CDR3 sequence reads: CASSSQGIAKNIQYF. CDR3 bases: TGTGCCAGTAGTTCCCAGGGGATCGCCAAAAACATTCAGTACTTC. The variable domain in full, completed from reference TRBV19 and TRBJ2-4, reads DGGITQSPKYLFRKEGQNVTLSCEQNLNHDAMYWYRQDPGQGLRLIYYSQIVNDFQKGDIAEGYSVSREKKESFPLTVTSAQKNPTAFYLCASSSQGIAKNIQYFGAGTRLSVL.

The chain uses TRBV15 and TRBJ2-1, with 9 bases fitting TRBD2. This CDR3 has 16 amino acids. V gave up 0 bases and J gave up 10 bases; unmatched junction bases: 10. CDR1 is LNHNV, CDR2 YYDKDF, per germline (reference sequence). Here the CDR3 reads CATSRDLRGGQGEQFF. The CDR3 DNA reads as TGTGCCACCAGCAGAGATCTGCGGGGGGGCCAAGGCGAGCAGTTCTTC.

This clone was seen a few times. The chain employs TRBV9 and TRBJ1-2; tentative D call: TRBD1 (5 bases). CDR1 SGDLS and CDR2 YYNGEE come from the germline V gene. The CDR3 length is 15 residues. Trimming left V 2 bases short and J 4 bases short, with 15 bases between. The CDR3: CASSVGGQGGYGYTF. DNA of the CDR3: TGTGCCAGCAGCGTCGGAGGGCAGGGCGGCTATGGCTACACCTTC.

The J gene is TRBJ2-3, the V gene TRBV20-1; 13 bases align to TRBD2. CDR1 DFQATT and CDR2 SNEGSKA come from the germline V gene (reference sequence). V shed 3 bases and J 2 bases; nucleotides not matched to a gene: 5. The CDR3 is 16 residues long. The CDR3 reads CSASLGTSGVTDTQYF. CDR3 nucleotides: TGCAGTGCTAGTCTTGGGACTAGCGGGGTCACAGATACGCAGTATTTT.

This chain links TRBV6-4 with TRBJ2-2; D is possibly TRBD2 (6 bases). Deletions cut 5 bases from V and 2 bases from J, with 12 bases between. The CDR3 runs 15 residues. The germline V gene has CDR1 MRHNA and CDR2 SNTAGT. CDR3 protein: CASSHQGGNTGELFF. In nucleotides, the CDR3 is TGTGCCAGCAGTCACCAGGGAGGCAACACCGGGGAGCTGTTTTTT.

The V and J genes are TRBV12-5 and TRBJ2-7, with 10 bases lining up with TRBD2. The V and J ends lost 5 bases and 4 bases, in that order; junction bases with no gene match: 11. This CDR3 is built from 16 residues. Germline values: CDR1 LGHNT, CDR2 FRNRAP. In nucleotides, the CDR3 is TGTGCTAGTGGTATGACCCTACTAGCGGGGTCTTACGAGCAGTACTTC. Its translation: CASGMTLLAGSYEQYF.

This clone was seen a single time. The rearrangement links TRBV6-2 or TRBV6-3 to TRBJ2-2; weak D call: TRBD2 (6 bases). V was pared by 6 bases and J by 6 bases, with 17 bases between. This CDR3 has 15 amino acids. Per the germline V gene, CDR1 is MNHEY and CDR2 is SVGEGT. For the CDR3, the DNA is TGTGCCAGCAGCCGGGGCGGGGTTATTTCCGGGGAGCTGTTTTTT. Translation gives CASSRGGVISGELFF.

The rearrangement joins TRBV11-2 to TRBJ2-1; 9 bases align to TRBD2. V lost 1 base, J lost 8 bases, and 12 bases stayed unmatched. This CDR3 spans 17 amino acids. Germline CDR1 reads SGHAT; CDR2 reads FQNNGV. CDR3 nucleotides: TGTGCCAGCAGCTTAGGAGGGCGGGGGGGCCGCGGTGATGAGCAGTTCTTC. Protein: CASSLGGRGGRGDEQFF.

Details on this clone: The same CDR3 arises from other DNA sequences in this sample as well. The CDR3 DNA is TGTGCCAGCAGCCAGGGAGGCCAAGAGACCCAGTACTTC. This codes for CASSQGGQETQYF. This chain uses TRBV3-1 (or the pseudogene TRBV3-2) with TRBJ2-5, with D possibly being TRBD2 (6 bases). Germline V gene data show CDR1 as LGHDT and CDR2 as YNNKEL (reference sequence). The CDR3 is 13 residues long. The V gene lost 3 bases and the J gene lost 1 base, with 6 bases spanning the gap.

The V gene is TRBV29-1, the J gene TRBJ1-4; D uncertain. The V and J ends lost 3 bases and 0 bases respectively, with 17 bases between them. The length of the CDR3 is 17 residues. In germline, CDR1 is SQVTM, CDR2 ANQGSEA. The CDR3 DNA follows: TGCAGCGTTGAGGTGAAGGGAGGGTTTGCAACTAATGAAAAACTGTTTTTT. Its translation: CSVEVKGGFATNEKLFF.

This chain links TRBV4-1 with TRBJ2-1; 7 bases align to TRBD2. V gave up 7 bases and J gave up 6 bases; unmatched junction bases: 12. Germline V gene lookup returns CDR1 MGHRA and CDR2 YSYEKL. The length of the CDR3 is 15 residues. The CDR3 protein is CASNRRGRAGNEQFF. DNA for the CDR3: TGCGCCAGCAACCGCCGGGGGAGGGCTGGCAATGAGCAGTTCTTC.

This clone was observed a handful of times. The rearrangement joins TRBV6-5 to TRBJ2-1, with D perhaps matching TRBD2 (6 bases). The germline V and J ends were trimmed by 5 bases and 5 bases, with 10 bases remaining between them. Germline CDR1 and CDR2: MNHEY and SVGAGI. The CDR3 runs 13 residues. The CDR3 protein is CASSSSGHNEQFF. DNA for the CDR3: TGTGCCAGCAGTAGTAGCGGACACAATGAGCAGTTCTTC.

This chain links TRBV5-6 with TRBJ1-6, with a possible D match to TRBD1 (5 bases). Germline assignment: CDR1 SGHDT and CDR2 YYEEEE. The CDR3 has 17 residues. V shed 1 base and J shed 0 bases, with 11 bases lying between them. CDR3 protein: CASSLFHGGSYNSPLHF. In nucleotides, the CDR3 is TGTGCCAGCAGCTTGTTTCACGGGGGCTCCTATAATTCACCCCTCCACTTT.